The present entry profiles one TCR beta chain with its context. The CDR3 regions of TCR beta were amplified from RNA transcripts. With the HTBI primer set, the TCR CDR3 went through a first round of RT-PCR. TCRdb reprocessed the multiplex PCR reads with MiXCR, giving one entry per CDR3 protein. The sample holds nearly 600,000 distinct CDR3 sequences, 14% seen once. Researchers barred patients who had uncontrolled infection, other autoimmune disease, pregnancy or lactation. Clinical symptoms, serum thyroxine and TRAb, thyroid ultrasound and orbital computed tomography together formed the diagnostic basis. Germline CDR1 is MNHEY and CDR2 is SVGEGT. The CDR3 sequence is 13 residues long. This sample was included in a study of T cells in Graves' hyperthyroidism and ophthalmopathy.

Sequenced sample: blood. The chain employs TRBV6-2 or TRBV6-3 and TRBJ2-3, with TRBD1 as a possible D gene (5 bases). The sequence was obtained from a woman aged 25 to 39 with Graves' hyperthyroidism that later progressed to Graves' ophthalmopathy. The CDR3 bases are TGTGTTGTGGCGGCGGACACCGGGGATACGCAGTATTTT. It yields the protein CVVAADTGDTQYF.